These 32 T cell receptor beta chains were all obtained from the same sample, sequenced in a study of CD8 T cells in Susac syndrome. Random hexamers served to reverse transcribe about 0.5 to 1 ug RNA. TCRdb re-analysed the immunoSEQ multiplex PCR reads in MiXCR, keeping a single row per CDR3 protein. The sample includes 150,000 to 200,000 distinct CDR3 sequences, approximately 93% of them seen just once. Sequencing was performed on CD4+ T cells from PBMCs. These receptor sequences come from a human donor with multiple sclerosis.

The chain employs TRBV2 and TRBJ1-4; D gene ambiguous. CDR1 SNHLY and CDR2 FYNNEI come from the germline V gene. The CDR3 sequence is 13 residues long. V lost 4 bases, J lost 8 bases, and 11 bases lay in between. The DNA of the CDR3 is TGTGCCAGCAGTGTGGGCGGAGCGGAAAAACTGTTTTTT. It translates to CASSVGGAEKLFF.

The CDR3 protein is CASTPGVLVFYQYF. In DNA, the CDR3 is TGTGCCAGCACACCGGGAGTACTAGTGTTTTACCAGTACTTC. The V call is TRBV28, the J call TRBJ2-5; TRBD2 is a possible D gene (6 bases). This CDR3 comprises 14 residues. Germline V gene sequence: CDR1 MDHEN, CDR2 SYDVKM. V lost 7 bases to trimming and J lost 10 bases, with 22 bases between them.

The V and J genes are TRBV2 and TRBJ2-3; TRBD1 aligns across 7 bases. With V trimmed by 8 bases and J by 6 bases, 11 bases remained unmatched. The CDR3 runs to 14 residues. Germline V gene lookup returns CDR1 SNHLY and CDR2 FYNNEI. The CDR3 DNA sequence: TGTGCCAGCCGGAGACAGGGATATTTGGATACGCAGTATTTT. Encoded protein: CASRRQGYLDTQYF.

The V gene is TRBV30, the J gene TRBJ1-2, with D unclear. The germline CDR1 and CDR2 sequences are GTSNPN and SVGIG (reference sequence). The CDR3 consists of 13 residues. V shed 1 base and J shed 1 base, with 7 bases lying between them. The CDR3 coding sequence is TGTGCCTGGAGTGGAGGGTTTAACTATGGCTACACCTTC. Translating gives CAWSGGFNYGYTF.

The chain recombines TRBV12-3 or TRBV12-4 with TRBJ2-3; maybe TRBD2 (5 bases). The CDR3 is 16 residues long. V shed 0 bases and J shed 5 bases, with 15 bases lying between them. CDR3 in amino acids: CASSLAEGSWGDTQYF. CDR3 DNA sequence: TGTGCCAGCAGTTTAGCTGAGGGATCCTGGGGAGATACGCAGTATTTT.

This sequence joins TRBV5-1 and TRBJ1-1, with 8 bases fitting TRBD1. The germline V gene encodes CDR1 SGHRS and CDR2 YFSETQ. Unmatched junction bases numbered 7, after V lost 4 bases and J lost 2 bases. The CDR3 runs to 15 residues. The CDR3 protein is CASSVGDRTNTEAFF. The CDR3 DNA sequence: TGCGCCAGCAGCGTTGGGGACAGGACAAACACTGAAGCTTTCTTT.

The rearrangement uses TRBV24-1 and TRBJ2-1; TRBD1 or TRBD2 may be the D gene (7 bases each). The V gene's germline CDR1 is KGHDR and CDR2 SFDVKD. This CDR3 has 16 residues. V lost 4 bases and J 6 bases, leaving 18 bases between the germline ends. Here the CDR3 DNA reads TGTGCCACCAGTGACTTTGGGCAGGGGGGGGCCAATGAGCAGTTCTTC. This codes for CATSDFGQGGANEQFF.

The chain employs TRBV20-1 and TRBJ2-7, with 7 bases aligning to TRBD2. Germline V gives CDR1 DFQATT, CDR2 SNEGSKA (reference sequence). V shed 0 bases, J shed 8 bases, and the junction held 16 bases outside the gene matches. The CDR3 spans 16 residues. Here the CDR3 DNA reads TGCAGTGCTAGAGATCTGGGGGGGGACCGCCCGACCCAGCAGTACTTC. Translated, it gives CSARDLGGDRPTQQYF.

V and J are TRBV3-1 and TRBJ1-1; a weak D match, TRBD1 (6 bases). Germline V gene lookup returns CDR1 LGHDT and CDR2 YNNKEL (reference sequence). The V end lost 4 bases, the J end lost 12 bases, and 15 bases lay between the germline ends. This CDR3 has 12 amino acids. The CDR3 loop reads CASSLTTGLPFF. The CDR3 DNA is TGTGCCAGCAGCCTAACTACAGGGTTGCCTTTCTTT.

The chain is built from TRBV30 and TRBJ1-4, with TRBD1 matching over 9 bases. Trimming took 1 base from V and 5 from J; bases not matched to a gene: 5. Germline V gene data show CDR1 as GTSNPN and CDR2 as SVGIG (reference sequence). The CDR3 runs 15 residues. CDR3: CAWSGKQGANEKLFF. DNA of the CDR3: TGTGCCTGGAGTGGAAAACAGGGGGCAAATGAAAAACTGTTTTTT. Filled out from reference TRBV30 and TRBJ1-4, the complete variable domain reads SQTIHQWPATLVQPVGSPLSLECTVEGTSNPNLYWYRQAAGRGLQLLFYSVGIGQISSEVPQNLSASRPQDRQFILSSKKLLLSDSGFYLCAWSGKQGANEKLFFGSGTQLSVL.

CDR3 protein: CASSFEAGALSSGTQYF. The DNA for the CDR3 is TGTGCCAGCAGTTTCGAAGCGGGGGCCTTGTCATCGGGGACCCAGTACTTC. The chain combines TRBV27 with TRBJ2-5, with 8 bases lining up with TRBD2. This CDR3 has 17 amino acids. Looked up from germline, CDR1 is MNHEY and CDR2 is SMNVEV (reference sequence). V lost 3 bases, J lost 7 bases, and 16 bases stayed unmatched.

The CDR3 spells CSARKGGGRNNEQFF. CDR3 bases: TGCAGTGCTAGGAAGGGCGGGGGCCGTAACAATGAGCAGTTCTTC. The V gene is TRBV20-1, the J gene TRBJ2-1; D is perhaps TRBD2 (7 bases). V lost 3 bases and J 5 bases, leaving 17 bases between the germline ends. Germline V gene lookup returns CDR1 DFQATT and CDR2 SNEGSKA (reference sequence). The CDR3 is 15 amino acids.

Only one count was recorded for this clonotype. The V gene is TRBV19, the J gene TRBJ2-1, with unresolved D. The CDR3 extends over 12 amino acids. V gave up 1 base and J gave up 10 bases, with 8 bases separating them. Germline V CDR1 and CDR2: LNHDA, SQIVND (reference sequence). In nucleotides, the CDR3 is TGTGCCAGTAGTATAGCTAGGACCGAGCAGTTCTTC. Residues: CASSIARTEQFF.

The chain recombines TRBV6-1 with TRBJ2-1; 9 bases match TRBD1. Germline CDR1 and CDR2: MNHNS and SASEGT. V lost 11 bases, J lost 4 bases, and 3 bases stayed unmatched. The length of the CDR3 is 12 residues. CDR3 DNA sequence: TGTGCCCACAGGGGGCCTTACAATGAGCAGTTCTTC. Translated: CAHRGPYNEQFF.

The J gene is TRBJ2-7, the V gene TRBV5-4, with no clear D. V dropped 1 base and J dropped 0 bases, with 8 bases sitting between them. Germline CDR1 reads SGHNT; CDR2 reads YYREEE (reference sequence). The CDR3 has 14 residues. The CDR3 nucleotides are TGTGCCAGCAGCTTGAACTGGGGCTCCTACGAGCAGTACTTC. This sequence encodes CASSLNWGSYEQYF.

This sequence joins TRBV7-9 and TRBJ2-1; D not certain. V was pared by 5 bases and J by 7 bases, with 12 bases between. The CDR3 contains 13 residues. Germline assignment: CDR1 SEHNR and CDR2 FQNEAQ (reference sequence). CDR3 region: CASSGALGNEQFF. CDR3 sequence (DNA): TGTGCCAGCAGCGGAGCGCTTGGGAATGAGCAGTTCTTC.

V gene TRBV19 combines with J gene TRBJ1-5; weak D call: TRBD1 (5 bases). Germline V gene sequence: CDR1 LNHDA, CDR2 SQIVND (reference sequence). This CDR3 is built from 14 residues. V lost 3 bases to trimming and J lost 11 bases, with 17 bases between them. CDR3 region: CASSMRRGPSSQHF. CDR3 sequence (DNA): TGTGCCAGTAGTATGAGGAGGGGCCCAAGTTCCCAGCATTTT.

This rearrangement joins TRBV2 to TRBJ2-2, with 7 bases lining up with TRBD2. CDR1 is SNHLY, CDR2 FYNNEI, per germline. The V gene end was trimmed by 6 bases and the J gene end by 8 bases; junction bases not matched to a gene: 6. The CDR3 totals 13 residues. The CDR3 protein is CASSPLAVGELFF. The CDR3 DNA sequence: TGTGCCAGCAGCCCCCTAGCGGTTGGGGAGCTGTTTTTT.

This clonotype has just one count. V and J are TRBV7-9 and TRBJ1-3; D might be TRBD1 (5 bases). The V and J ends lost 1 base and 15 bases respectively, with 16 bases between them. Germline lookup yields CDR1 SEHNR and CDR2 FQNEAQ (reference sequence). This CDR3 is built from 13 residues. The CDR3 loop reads CASSLVSTGPKYF. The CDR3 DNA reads TGTGCCAGCAGCTTAGTTTCTACGGGACCTAAATATTTT.

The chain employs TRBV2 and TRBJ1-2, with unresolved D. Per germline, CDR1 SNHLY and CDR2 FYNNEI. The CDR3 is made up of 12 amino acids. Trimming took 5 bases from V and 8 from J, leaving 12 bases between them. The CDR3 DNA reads TGTGCCAGCAGTCCCCATCAGGAGGGCTACACCTTC. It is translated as CASSPHQEGYTF.

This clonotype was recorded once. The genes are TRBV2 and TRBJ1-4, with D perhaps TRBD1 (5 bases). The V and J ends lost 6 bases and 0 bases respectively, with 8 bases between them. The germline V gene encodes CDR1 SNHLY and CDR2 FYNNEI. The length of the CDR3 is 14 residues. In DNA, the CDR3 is TGTGCCAGCAGCCGACAGTCAACTAATGAAAAACTGTTTTTT. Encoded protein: CASSRQSTNEKLFF.

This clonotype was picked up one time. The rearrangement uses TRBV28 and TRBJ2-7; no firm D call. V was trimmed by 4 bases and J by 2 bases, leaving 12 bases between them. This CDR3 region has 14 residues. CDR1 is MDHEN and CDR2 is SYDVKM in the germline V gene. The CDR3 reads CASSSLVRTYEQYF. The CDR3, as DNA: TGTGCCAGCAGTTCCCTAGTGCGCACCTACGAGCAGTACTTC.

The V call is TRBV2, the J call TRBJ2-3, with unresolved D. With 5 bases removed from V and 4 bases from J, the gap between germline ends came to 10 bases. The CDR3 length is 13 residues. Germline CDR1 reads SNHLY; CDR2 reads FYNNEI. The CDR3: CASSPPNPDTQYF. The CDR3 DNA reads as TGTGCCAGCAGTCCACCGAACCCAGATACGCAGTATTTT.

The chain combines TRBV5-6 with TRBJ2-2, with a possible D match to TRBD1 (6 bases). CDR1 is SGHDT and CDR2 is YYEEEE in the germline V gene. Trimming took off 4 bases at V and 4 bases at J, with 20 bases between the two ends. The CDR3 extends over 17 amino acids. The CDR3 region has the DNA TGTGCCAGCAGCACCAGGCTTGGGGGCAGGGCCACCGGGGAGCTGTTTTTT. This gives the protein CASSTRLGGRATGELFF.

CDR3 nucleotide sequence: TGTGCCAGCAGAACGGGATTGACCTACGAGCAGTACTTC. Amino acids: CASRTGLTYEQYF. The J gene is TRBJ2-7, the V gene TRBV2, with TRBD2 as a possible D gene (5 bases). This CDR3 comprises 13 residues. The germline gives CDR1 SNHLY, CDR2 FYNNEI. V was pared by 6 bases and J by 2 bases, with 11 bases between.

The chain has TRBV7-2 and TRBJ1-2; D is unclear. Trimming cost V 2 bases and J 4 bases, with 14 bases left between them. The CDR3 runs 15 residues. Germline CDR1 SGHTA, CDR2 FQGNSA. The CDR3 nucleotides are TGTGCCAGCAGCTTAAATTTGGTTCCGAGCTATGGCTACACCTTC. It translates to CASSLNLVPSYGYTF.

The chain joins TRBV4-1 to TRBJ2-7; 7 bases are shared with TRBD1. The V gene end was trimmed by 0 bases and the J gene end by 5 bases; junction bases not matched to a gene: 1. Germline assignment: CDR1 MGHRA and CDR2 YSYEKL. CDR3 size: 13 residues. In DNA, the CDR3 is TGCGCCAGCAGCCAAGAGACAGGGAACGAGCAGTACTTC. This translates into CASSQETGNEQYF.

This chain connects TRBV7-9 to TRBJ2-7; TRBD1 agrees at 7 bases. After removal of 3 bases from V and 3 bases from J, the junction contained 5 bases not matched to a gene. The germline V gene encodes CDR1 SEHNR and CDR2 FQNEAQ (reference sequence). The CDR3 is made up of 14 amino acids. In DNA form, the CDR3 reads TGTGCCAGCAGCTTTGGACAGGTGGTCTACGAGCAGTACTTC. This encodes CASSFGQVVYEQYF.

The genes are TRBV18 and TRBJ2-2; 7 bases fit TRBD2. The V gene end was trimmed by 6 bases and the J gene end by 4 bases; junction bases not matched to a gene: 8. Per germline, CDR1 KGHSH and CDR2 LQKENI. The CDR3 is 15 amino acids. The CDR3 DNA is TGTGCCAGCTCCTACTCTAGCGGCCCCACCGGGGAGCTGTTTTTT. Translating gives CASSYSSGPTGELFF.

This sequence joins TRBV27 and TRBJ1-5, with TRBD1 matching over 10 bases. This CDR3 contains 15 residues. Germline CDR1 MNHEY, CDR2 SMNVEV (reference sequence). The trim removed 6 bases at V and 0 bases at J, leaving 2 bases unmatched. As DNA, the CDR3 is TGTGCCAGCAGAAGGACAGGGGGTAGCAATCAGCCCCAGCATTTT. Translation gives CASRRTGGSNQPQHF.

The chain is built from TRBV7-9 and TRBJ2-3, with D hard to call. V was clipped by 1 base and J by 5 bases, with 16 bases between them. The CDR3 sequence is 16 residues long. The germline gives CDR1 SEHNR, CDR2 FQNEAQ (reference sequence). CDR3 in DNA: TGTGCCAGCAGCTTAGATGGTTCCGGTTGGGTAGATACGCAGTATTTT. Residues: CASSLDGSGWVDTQYF.

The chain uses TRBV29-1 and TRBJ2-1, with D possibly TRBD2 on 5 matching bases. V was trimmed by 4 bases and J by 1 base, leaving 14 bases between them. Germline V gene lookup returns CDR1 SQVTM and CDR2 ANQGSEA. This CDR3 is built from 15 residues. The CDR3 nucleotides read TGCAGCGTTGGGTCCTCTAGCCTGTCCTACAATGAGCAGTTCTTC. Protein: CSVGSSSLSYNEQFF.